This T cell receptor beta chain came from a study of blood T cell repertoires in COVID-19. Study information: Whether acute or convalescent, the COVID-19 samples came from the United States, Italy and Spain. The cDNA or gDNA used as material had been derived from T cells, B-cell-depleted T cells, or PBMCs.

The CDR3 is made up of 15 amino acids. Germline V gene lookup returns CDR1 MNHNS and CDR2 SASEGT. V was clipped by 3 bases and J by 1 base, with 10 bases between them. Authors' processing steps: Estimates of nucleated cell counts were drawn from the amplification of reference gene primers. Produced via immunoSEQ multiplex PCR; TCRdb's table is partial and in-frame only. V, J and clone size are those of that table, while D and trimming were read from the DNA. In the table there are 110,000 to 150,000 clones, roughly 82% of which are singletons. V and J are TRBV6-1 and TRBJ2-4; a weak D match, TRBD1 (5 bases). The material sequenced was peripheral blood. The receptor was derived from a man in his sixties with active or convalescent COVID-19. CDR3 sequence (DNA): TGTGCCAGCAGTGATTCAGGGTTGGCCAAAAACATTCAGTACTTC. Protein sequence: CASSDSGLAKNIQYF.